The 20 T cell receptor beta chains in this list originate from one sample, sequenced in a study of blood T cells in healthy people across ages. Alongside a J-beta primer mix, a sample-barcoded 5' primer served in a second PCR lasting 7 to 11 cycles. One entry per CDR3 protein results from TCRdb running MiXCR on the 5' RACE reads. The repertoire includes some 640,000 distinct CDR3 sequences, about 52% of them detected once, and around a third sits in the top ten. The sample taken for sequencing was blood. Receptors originate from a woman aged 55-70 years in good health.

This sequence joins TRBV9 and TRBJ1-1; no reliable D call. Per the germline V gene, CDR1 is SGDLS and CDR2 is YYNGEE. This CDR3 is 15 amino acids long. The V end lost 0 bases, the J end lost 0 bases, and 9 bases lay between the germline ends. This chain's CDR3 is CASSVGPNVNTEAFF. In DNA, the CDR3 is TGTGCCAGCAGCGTAGGTCCAAACGTGAACACTGAAGCTTTCTTT.

This chain connects TRBV2 to TRBJ2-5; 9 nucleotides line up with TRBD1. Germline-derived CDR1 and CDR2 are SNHLY and FYNNEI. V lost 10 bases to trimming and J lost 7 bases; unmatched junction nucleotides: 10. This CDR3 has 13 amino acids. The CDR3 sequence: CATGTGQVATQYF. The CDR3 bases are TGTGCCACCGGGACAGGGCAAGTGGCGACCCAGTACTTC.

The chain links TRBV29-1 to TRBJ2-1; TRBD2 agrees at 7 bases. The better agreement between TRBJ2-7 and the DNA end casts doubt on the J call. This CDR3 region has 15 residues. CDR1 and CDR2 from the germline V gene are SQVTM and ANQGSEA. For the CDR3, the DNA is TGCAGCGTTGAATCGGCTAGCGGTAGCTACAATGAGCAGTACTTC. It translates to CSVESASGSYNEQYF.

This clonotype was picked up many times. V and J are TRBV7-2 and TRBJ2-6, with 8 bases matching TRBD1. The V gene's germline CDR1 is SGHTA and CDR2 FQGNSA. The CDR3 covers 15 residues. The junction had 7 bases not matched to a gene; V was cut back by 8 bases and J by 4 bases. CDR3 sequence (DNA): TGTGCCAGCGGTAACAGGGGGTTGGGGGCCAACGTCCTGACTTTC. This sequence encodes CASGNRGLGANVLTF.

This chain links TRBV6-5 with TRBJ2-7; weak D call: TRBD2 (6 bases). The CDR3 has 15 residues. Germline loops: CDR1 MNHEY, CDR2 SVGAGI. Trimming shortened V by 2 bases and J by 2 bases, and 13 bases separated the two germline ends. CDR3 loop: CASSYRDWTTYEQYF. CDR3 in DNA: TGTGCCAGCAGTTACAGGGACTGGACGACCTACGAGCAGTACTTC.

V usage is TRBV28 and J usage is TRBJ2-7; D is possibly TRBD1 (6 bases). The CDR3 length is 14 residues. The V gene lost 8 bases and the J gene lost 1 base, with 15 bases spanning the gap. The germline V gene has CDR1 MDHEN and CDR2 SYDVKM. The CDR3 DNA reads as TGTGCCAGCGTCGCCGTAGGGGGTTCCTACGAGCAGTACTTC. It specifies CASVAVGGSYEQYF.

The rearrangement links TRBV11-2 to TRBJ2-1; D perhaps matches TRBD2 (5 bases). The germline V and J ends were trimmed by 5 bases and 2 bases, with 16 bases remaining between them. CDR3 length equals 16 residues. CDR1 is SGHAT and CDR2 is FQNNGV in the germline V gene. This CDR3 is CASSQDLGGPYNEQFF. CDR3 nucleotide sequence: TGTGCCAGCAGCCAAGATCTGGGCGGGCCCTACAATGAGCAGTTCTTC. The full variable domain, with the rest looked up from reference TRBV11-2 and TRBJ2-1, is EAGVAQSPRYKIIEKRQSVAFWCNPISGHATLYWYQQILGQGPKLLIQFQNNGVVDDSQLPKDRFSAERLKGVDSTLKIQPAKLEDSAVYLCASSQDLGGPYNEQFFGPGTRLTVL.

This clonotype was detected only once. The V call is TRBV28, the J call TRBJ1-3, with no clear D. The V end was cut by 2 bases, the J end by 1 base, with 12 bases between. The germline CDR1 and CDR2 sequences are MDHEN and SYDVKM. This CDR3 has 16 amino acids. The CDR3 DNA follows: TGTGCCAGCAGTTTACGAACCGGGAGGTCTGGAAACACCATATATTTT. It yields the protein CASSLRTGRSGNTIYF. Using reference TRBV28 and TRBJ1-3 for the parts outside the CDR3, the full variable domain is DVKVTQSSRYLVKRTGEKVFLECVQDMDHENMFWYRQDPGLGLRLIYFSYDVKMKEKGDIPEGYSVSREKKERFSLILESASTNQTSMYLCASSLRTGRSGNTIYFGEGSWLTVV.

The sample holds a few counts of this clonotype. The chain employs TRBV7-9 and TRBJ2-5; 8 bases agree with TRBD1. The V segment lost 5 bases and the J segment 1 base; nucleotides outside the gene matches: 6. The CDR3 length is 15 residues. Germline V gives CDR1 SEHNR, CDR2 FQNEAQ (reference sequence). In DNA form, the CDR3 reads TGTGCCAGCAGCACGGGACAGGACATCCAAGAGACCCAGTACTTC. Translated, it gives CASSTGQDIQETQYF. The whole variable domain, remainder taken from reference TRBV7-9 and TRBJ2-5, is DTGVSQNPRHKITKRGQNVTFRCDPISEHNRLYWYRQTLGQGPEFLTYFQNEAQLEKSRLLSDRFSAERPKGSFSTLEIQRTEQGDSAMYLCASSTGQDIQETQYFGPGTRLLVL.

V usage is TRBV6-6 and J usage is TRBJ2-4; 7 bases line up with TRBD1. Near its end, the DNA agrees better with TRBJ2-7, so the J call may be wrong. This CDR3 contains 14 residues. The germline V gene has CDR1 MNHNY and CDR2 SVGAGI (reference sequence). CDR3 sequence reads: CASTSPGTAYEQYF. The CDR3 bases are TGTGCCAGCACCTCCCCCGGGACAGCCTACGAGCAGTACTTC.

This clonotype was observed a handful of times. This sequence joins TRBV11-3 and TRBJ2-3; 7 bases fit TRBD1. The trim removed 2 bases at V and 0 bases at J, leaving 5 bases unmatched. The CDR3 is 16 amino acids. Per the germline V gene, CDR1 is SGHNT and CDR2 is YENEEA. CDR3 coding DNA: TGTGCCAGCAGCTTAAACAGGGGATCTAGCACAGATACGCAGTATTTT. This translates into CASSLNRGSSTDTQYF. Variable domain in full (rest from reference TRBV11-3 and TRBJ2-3): EAGVVQSPRYKIIEKKQPVAFWCNPISGHNTLYWYLQNLGQGPELLIRYENEEAVDDSQLPKDRFSAERLKGVDSTLKIQPAELGDSAVYLCASSLNRGSSTDTQYFGPGTRLTVL.

This rearrangement joins TRBV28 to TRBJ2-5, with 7 bases lining up with TRBD1. Germline-derived CDR1 and CDR2 are MDHEN and SYDVKM. The V segment lost 2 bases and the J segment 2 bases; nucleotides outside the gene matches: 14. The CDR3 spans 18 residues. Written as DNA, the CDR3 is TGTGCCAGCAGTTTAGGATCGTATAAGGGGACAGCTCAAGAGACCCAGTACTTC. Amino acid sequence: CASSLGSYKGTAQETQYF.

Details on this clonotype: The junction shows a germline mismatch at one end, possibly a read error. The V gene is TRBV7-3, the J gene TRBJ2-3, with D possibly being TRBD2 (7 bases). This CDR3 comprises 15 residues. Germline CDR1 SGHTA, CDR2 FQGTGA. Here the CDR3 DNA reads TGTGTCAGCGCGAGGGGGGGCATCGGTACAGATACGCAGTATTTT. It is translated as CVSARGGIGTDTQYF.

The chain carries TRBV7-2 and TRBJ2-4; D perhaps matches TRBD1 (6 bases). The CDR3 contains 13 residues. CDR1 SGHTA and CDR2 FQGNSA come from the germline V gene. The ends were cut back, 5 bases at V and 8 bases at J, with 13 bases in the middle. The CDR3 bases are TGTGCCAGCAGCCGAGACAGGACGGACATTCAGTACTTC. Translating it yields CASSRDRTDIQYF.

This clonotype has more than one count but fewer than ten. V is TRBV5-1 and J is TRBJ2-1; tentatively, D is TRBD2 (6 bases). The CDR3 length is 16 residues. CDR1 is SGHRS, CDR2 YFSETQ, per germline. V shed 4 bases and J shed 10 bases, with 24 bases lying between them. CDR3 nucleotides: TGCGCCAGCAGCGCTCGGCCGGCGGAGAGAAGCGGGGAGCAGTTCTTC. Translating it yields CASSARPAERSGEQFF.

This chain uses TRBV7-6 with TRBJ1-1; 8 bases fit TRBD1. CDR3 size: 15 residues. Germline trimming cut 3 bases from V and 3 bases from J; bases unmatched to any gene: 6. Germline V gene sequence: CDR1 SGHVS, CDR2 FNYEAQ. The DNA of the CDR3 is TGTGCCAGCAGCTTCGCAGGGGGCGCCGACACTGAAGCTTTCTTT. Amino acid sequence: CASSFAGGADTEAFF.

Points on this clonotype: A read error may be the cause here, since a much bigger clone is one base away. The J gene is TRBJ2-3, the V gene TRBV29-1; TRBD1 or TRBD2 may be the D gene (5 bases each). Per germline, CDR1 SQVTM and CDR2 ANQGSEA. This CDR3 has 15 residues. V was trimmed by 3 bases and J by 2 bases, leaving 15 bases between them. CDR3 nucleotide sequence: TGCAGCGTTGAGCGATTAGTGGGACCCACAGATACGCAGTATTTT. Residues: CSVERLVGPTDTQYF.

This chain joins TRBV5-4 and TRBJ2-3; D is perhaps TRBD2 (6 bases). Germline V CDR1 and CDR2: SGHNT, YYREEE (reference sequence). V was clipped by 4 bases and J by 4 bases, with 16 bases between them. This CDR3 is 15 amino acids long. CDR3 nucleotide sequence: TGTGCCAGCAGCGGAAGGGACTTCCAGCCAGATACGCAGTATTTT. This codes for CASSGRDFQPDTQYF.

The V gene is TRBV5-1, the J gene TRBJ2-5, with D perhaps matching TRBD2 (6 bases). Deletions cut 2 bases from V and 4 bases from J, with 15 bases between. CDR3 length equals 15 residues. CDR1 and CDR2 from the germline V gene are SGHRS and YFSETQ. CDR3 sequence (DNA): TGCGCCAGCAGCTTCCCCGGGACTCATGGAGAGACCCAGTACTTC. Translated, it gives CASSFPGTHGETQYF.

The genes are TRBV20-1 and TRBJ2-1, with 12 nucleotides matching TRBD2. The CDR3 spans 15 residues. Germline values: CDR1 DFQATT, CDR2 SNEGSKA (reference sequence). After removal of 5 bases from V and 10 bases from J, the junction contained 12 bases not matched to a gene. CDR3 nucleotide sequence: TGCAGTGCTGGACTAGCGGGACCCGGGGGGTACGAGCAGTTCTTC. Protein: CSAGLAGPGGYEQFF.